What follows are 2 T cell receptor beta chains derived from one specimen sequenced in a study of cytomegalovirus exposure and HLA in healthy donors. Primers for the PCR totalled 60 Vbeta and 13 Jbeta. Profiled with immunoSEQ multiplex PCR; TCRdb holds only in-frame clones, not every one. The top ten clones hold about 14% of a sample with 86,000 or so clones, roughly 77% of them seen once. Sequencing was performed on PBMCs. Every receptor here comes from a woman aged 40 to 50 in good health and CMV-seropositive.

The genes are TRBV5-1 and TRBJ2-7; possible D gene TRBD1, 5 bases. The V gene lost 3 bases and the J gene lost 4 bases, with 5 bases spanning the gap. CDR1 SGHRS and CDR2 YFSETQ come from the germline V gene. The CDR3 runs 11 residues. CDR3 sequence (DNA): TGCGCCAGCAGCTCAGGGTACGAGCAGTACTTC. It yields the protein CASSSGYEQYF.

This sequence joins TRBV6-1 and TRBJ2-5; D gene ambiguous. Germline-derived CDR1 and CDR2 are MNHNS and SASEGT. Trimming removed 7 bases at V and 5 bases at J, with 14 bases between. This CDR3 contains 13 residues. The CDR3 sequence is CASNREARETQYF. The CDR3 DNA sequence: TGTGCCAGCAATCGCGAGGCACGGGAGACCCAGTACTTC.